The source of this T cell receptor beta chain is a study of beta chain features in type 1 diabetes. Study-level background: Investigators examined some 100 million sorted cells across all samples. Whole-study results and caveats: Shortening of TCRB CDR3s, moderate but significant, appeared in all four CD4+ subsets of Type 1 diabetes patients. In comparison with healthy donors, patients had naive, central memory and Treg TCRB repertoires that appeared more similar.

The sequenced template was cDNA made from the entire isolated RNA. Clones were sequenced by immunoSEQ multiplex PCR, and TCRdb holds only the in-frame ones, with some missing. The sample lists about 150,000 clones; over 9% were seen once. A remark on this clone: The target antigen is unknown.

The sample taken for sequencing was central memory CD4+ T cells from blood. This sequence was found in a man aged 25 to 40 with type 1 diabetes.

CDR3 in amino acids: CASSDMRATDTQYF. CDR3 nucleotide sequence: TGTGCCAGCAGTGATATGAGGGCAACAGATACGCAGTATTTT. The genes are TRBV6-1 and TRBJ2-3; possible D gene TRBD2, 5 bases. V lost 3 bases and J lost 3, with 10 bases in between. Germline CDR1 and CDR2: MNHNS and SASEGT. The CDR3 has 14 amino acids.